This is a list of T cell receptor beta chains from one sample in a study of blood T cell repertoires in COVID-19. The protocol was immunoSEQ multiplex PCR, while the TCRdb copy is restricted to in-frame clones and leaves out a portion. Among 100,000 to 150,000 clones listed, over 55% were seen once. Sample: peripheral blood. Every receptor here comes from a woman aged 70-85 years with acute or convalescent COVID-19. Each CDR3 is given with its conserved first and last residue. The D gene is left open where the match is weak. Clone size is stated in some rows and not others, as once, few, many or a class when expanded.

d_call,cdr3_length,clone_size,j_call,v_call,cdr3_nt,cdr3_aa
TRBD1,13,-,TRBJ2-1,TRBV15,TGTGCCACCAGCAGAGAGAGGGGGCTTGAGCAGTTCTTC,CATSRERGLEQFF
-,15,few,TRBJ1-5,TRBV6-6,TGTGCCAGCAGTCGGCCGACAGTTAGCAATCAGCCCCAGCATTTT,CASSRPTVSNQPQHF
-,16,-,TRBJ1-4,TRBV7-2,TGTGCCAGCAGCTTAAATTCCGGGGGGCCGGGGGAAAAACTGTTTTTT,CASSLNSGGPGEKLFF
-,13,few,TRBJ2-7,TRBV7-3,TGTGCCAGCAGCTCCACCCCCGGTTTCGAGCAGTACTTC,CASSSTPGFEQYF
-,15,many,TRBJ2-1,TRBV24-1,TGTGCCACCAGTGATCCGGGAGTAGGCTACAATGAGCAGTTCTTC,CATSDPGVGYNEQFF
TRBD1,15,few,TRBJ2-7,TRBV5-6,TGTGCCAGCAGCCGTCCCGGGACAGGGGGCGACGAGCAGTACTTC,CASSRPGTGGDEQYF
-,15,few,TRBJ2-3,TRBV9,TGTGCCAGCAGCGTAGGGGGAGATACCACAGATACGCAGTATTTT,CASSVGGDTTDTQYF
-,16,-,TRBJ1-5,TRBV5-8,TGTGCCAGCAGCCCTATGGGGGGGCCTAGCAATCAGCCCCAGCATTTT,CASSPMGGPSNQPQHF
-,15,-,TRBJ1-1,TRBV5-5,TGTGCCAGCAGCTTGGCTAGCAGCCGGAACACTGAAGCTTTCTTT,CASSLASSRNTEAFF
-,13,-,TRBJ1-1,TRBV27,TGTGCCAGCAGCCGAGGGTATCGGACTGAAGCTTTCTTT,CASSRGYRTEAFF
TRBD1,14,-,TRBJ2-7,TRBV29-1,TGCAGCGCCACGACCGGGACCAGGGGGAGCGAGCAGTACTTC,CSATTGTRGSEQYF
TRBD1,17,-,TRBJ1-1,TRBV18,TGTGCCAGCTCACCCGGACAGGGGGTATTCATGAACACTGAAGCTTTCTTT,CASSPGQGVFMNTEAFF
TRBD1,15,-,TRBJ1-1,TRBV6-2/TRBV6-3,TGTGCCAGCAGTTATTCTAGGACAGGGAGCACTGAAGCTTTCTTT,CASSYSRTGSTEAFF
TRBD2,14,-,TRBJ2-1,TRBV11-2,TGTGCCAGCAGCCTAGCGGGAGGGCTAGGTGAGCAGTTCTTC,CASSLAGGLGEQFF
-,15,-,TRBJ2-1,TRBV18,TGTGCCAGCTCACCACCCGGGATGGGTTACAATGAGCAGTTCTTC,CASSPPGMGYNEQFF
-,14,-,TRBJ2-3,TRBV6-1,TGTGCCAGCAGTGAGAGTCTATACACAGATACGCAGTATTTT,CASSESLYTDTQYF
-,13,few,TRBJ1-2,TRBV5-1,TGCGCCAGCAGCTTGGGACAGTCCTATGGCTACACCTTC,CASSLGQSYGYTF
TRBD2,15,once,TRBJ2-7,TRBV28,TGTGCCAGCAGTACGCCACTAGCGGGAGGGCACGAGCAGTACTTC,CASSTPLAGGHEQYF
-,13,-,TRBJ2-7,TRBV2,TGTGCCAGCAGTGTGGCCCGAACCTACGAGCAGTACTTC,CASSVARTYEQYF
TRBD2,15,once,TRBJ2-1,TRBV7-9,TGTGCCAGCAGCGCGAGCGGGGGGGCCCACAATGAGCAGTTCTTC,CASSASGGAHNEQFF
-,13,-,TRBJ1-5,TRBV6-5,TGTGCCAGCATACGGGGGAGCAATCAGCCCCAGCATTTT,CASIRGSNQPQHF
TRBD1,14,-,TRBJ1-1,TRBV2,TGTGCCAGCAGTGCGGACAGGGGCGACACTGAAGCTTTCTTT,CASSADRGDTEAFF
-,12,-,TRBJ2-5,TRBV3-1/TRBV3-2,TGTGCCAGCAGCCAAGATCTGGAGACCCAGTACTTC,CASSQDLETQYF
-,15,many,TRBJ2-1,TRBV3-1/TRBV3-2,TGTGCCAGCAGCCCCATGGGGGGCTCCTACAATGAGCAGTTCTTC,CASSPMGGSYNEQFF
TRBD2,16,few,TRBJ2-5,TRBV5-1,TGCGCCAGCAGCCAACCCGTAGCGGGAGGGGGAGAGACCCAGTACTTC,CASSQPVAGGGETQYF
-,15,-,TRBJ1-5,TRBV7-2,TGTGCCAGCAGCTTCTTGACTGATAGCAATCAGCCCCAGCATTTT,CASSFLTDSNQPQHF
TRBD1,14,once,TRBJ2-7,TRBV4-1,TGCGCCAGCAGCCTAGGGCAGGGGGCGTACGAGCAGTACTTC,CASSLGQGAYEQYF
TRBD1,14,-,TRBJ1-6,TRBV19,TGTGCCAGTAGTATCCGGGACAGAAATTCACCCCTCCACTTT,CASSIRDRNSPLHF
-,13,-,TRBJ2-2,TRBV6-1,TGTGCCAGCTCCAGGTCGAACACCGGGGAGCTGTTTTTT,CASSRSNTGELFF
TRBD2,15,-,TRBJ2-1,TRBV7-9,TGTGCCAGCAACAACGTAGCGGGGGGTCTTAGTGAGCAGTTCTTC,CASNNVAGGLSEQFF
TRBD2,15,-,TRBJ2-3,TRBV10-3,TGTGCCATCAGTACAGCGGGGGCCCTCACAGATACGCAGTATTTT,CAISTAGALTDTQYF
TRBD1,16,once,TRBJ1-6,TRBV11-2,TGTGCCAGCAGCTTAGAAGCAGGGGGCAGTGGGTCACCCCTCCACTTT,CASSLEAGGSGSPLHF
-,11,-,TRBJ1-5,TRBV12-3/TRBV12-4,TGTGCCAGCAGTTTCAGAGGTCCCCAGCATTTT,CASSFRGPQHF
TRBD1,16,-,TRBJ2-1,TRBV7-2,TGTGCCAGCATCCAGCTGGGGGACAGCTCCTACAATGAGCAGTTCTTC,CASIQLGDSSYNEQFF
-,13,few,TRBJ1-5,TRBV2,TGTGCCAGCAGTTACACTAGCAATCAGCCCCAGCATTTT,CASSYTSNQPQHF
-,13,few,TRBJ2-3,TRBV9,TGTGCCAGCTCCGCGGGGTACACAGATACGCAGTATTTT,CASSAGYTDTQYF
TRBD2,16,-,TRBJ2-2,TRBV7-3,TGTGCCAGCAGCGCCTCTAGCGGGAGTGGTACCGGGGAGCTGTTTTTT,CASSASSGSGTGELFF
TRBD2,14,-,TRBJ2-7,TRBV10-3,TGTGCCATCAGTGAGTCGAGACTAGCGGGAGAGCAGTACTTC,CAISESRLAGEQYF
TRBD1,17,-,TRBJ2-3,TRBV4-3,TGCGCCAGCAGCCAAGCGGCTGGACAGGGCGGCACAGATACGCAGTATTTT,CASSQAAGQGGTDTQYF
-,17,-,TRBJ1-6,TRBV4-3,TGCGCCAGCAGCCAAGATCCCCGGGGGAGCAATAATTCACCCCTCCACTTT,CASSQDPRGSNNSPLHF
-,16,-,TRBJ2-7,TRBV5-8,TGTGCCAGCAGCCACGCCGGGACTTACTCGGGCTACGAGCAGTACTTC,CASSHAGTYSGYEQYF
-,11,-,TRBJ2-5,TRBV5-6,TGTGCCAGCAGCTTAGGGGGGACCCAGTACTTC,CASSLGGTQYF
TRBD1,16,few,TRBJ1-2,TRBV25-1,TGTGCCAGCAGTGCTACCTGGACAGGGGGGAACTATGGCTACACCTTC,CASSATWTGGNYGYTF
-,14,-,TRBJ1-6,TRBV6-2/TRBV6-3,TGTGCCAGCAGTTACCATCCAGGGAATTCACCCCTCCACTTT,CASSYHPGNSPLHF
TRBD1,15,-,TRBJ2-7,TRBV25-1,TGTGCCAGCAGTGGGTGGCAGGGGGTTACATCCGAGCAGTACTTC,CASSGWQGVTSEQYF
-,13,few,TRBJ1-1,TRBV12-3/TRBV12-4,TGTGCCAGCAGTTTAGCGCGGGCCACTGAAGCTTTCTTT,CASSLARATEAFF
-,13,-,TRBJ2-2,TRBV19,TGTGCCAGTCTAAGGGAGTGGACCGGGGAGCTGTTTTTT,CASLREWTGELFF
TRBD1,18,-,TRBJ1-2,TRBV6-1,TGTGCCAGCAGTGTCCTAAGGGGAATCCAGGGGGCGCCCAATGGCTACACCTTC,CASSVLRGIQGAPNGYTF
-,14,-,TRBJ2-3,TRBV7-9,TGTGCCAGCATGGGGGGTTTTGGGACAGATACGCAGTATTTT,CASMGGFGTDTQYF
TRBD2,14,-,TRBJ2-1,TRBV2,TGTGCCAGCTGTAGTCTAGCGGGAGTGAGCGAGCAGTTCTTC,CASCSLAGVSEQFF
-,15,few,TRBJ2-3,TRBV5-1,TGCGCCAGCAGCTTGGCAGGCGGGAGCACAGATACGCAGTATTTT,CASSLAGGSTDTQYF
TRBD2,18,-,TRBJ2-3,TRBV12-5,TGTGCTAGTGGTTTGGAGCGACTAGCGGGAACGAGGGCAGATACGCAGTATTTT,CASGLERLAGTRADTQYF
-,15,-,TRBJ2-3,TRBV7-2,TGTGCCAGCAGCGCCCCAGCCGGGAGCACAGATACGCAGTATTTT,CASSAPAGSTDTQYF
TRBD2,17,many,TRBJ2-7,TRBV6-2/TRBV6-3,TGTGCCAGCAGTTACTCTTTTAGCGGGGGGATCTCCTACGAGCAGTACTTC,CASSYSFSGGISYEQYF
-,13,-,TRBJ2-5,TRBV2,TGTGCCAGCAGTGGCACACCCCAAGAGACCCAGTACTTC,CASSGTPQETQYF